This TCR beta chain stems from a study of T cell responses to AZD1222 COVID-19 vaccine. The CDR3 consists of 14 residues. The germline CDR1 and CDR2 sequences are DFQATT and SNEGSKA (reference sequence). V was pared by 3 bases and J by 2 bases, with 13 bases between. Generated by immunoSEQ multiplex PCR, the TCRdb table keeps only in-frame clones and is missing some. The table records about 170,000 clones, roughly 92% of them present only once. Turning to this clone: The antigen remains unidentified.

Findings of the study overall: White British donors predominated, females outnumbered males, and clonal diversity was possibly underestimated.

This specimen was peripheral blood, taken on day 0 of AZD1222 vaccination. The receptor was derived from an adult in good health. The rearrangement links TRBV20-1 to TRBJ2-5; perhaps TRBD2 as D (6 bases). The CDR3 here is CSASAGLRQETQYF. The CDR3 nucleotides are TGCAGTGCTAGTGCGGGACTCCGTCAAGAGACCCAGTACTTC.